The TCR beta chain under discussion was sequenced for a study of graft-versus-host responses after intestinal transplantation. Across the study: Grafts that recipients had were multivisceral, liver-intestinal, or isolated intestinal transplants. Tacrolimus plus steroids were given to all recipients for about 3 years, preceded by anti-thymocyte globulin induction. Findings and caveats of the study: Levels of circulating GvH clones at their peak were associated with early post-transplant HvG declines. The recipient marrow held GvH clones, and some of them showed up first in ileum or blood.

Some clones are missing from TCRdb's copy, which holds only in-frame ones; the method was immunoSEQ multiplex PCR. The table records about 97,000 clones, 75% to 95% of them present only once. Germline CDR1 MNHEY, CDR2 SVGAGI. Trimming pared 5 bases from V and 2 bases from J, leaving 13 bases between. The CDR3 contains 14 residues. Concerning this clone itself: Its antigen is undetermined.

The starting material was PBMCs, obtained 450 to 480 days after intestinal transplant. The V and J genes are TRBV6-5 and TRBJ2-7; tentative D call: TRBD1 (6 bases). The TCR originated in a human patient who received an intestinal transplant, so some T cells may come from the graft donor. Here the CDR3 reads CASSDRSPPYEQYF. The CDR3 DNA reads TGTGCCAGCAGTGACAGGAGTCCCCCCTACGAGCAGTACTTC.